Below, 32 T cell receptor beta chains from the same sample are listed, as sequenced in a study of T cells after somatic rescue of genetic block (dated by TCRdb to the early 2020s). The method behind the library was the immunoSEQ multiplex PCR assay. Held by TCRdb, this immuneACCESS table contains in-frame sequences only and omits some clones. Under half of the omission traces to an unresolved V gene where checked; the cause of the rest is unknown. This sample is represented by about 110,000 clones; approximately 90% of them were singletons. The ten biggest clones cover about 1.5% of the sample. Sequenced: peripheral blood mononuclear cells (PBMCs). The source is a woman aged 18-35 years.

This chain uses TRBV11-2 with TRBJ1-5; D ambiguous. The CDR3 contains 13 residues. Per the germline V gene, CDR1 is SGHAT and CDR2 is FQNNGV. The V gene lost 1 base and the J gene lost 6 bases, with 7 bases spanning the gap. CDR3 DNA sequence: TGTGCCAGCAGCTTAGCCTTCGGTCAGCCCCAGCATTTT. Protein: CASSLAFGQPQHF.

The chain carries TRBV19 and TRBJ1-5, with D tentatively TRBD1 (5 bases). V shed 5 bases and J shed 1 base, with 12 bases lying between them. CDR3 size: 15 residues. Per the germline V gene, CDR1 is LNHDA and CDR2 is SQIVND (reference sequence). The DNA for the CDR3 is TGTGCCAGTAGTTGGGAGGGACGAAGCAATCAGCCCCAGCATTTT. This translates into CASSWEGRSNQPQHF.

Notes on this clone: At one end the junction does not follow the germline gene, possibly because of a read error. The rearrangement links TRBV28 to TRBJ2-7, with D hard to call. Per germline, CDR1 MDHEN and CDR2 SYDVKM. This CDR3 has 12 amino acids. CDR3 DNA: TGTGCCAGCCGCTCGCCCTCCCACGAGCAGTACTTC. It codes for CASRSPSHEQYF.

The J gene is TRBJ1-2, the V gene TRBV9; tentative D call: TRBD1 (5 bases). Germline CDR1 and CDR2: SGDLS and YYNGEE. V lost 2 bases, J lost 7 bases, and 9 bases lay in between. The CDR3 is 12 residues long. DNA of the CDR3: TGTGCCAGCAGCGTTGGGGGTCTTGGCTACACCTTC. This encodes CASSVGGLGYTF.

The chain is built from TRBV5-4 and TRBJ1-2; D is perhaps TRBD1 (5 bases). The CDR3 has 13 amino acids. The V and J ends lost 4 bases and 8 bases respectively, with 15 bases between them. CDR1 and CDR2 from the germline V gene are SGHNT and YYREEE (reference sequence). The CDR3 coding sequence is TGTGCCAGCAGCAACTGGGGGGTAGGAGGCTACACCTTC. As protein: CASSNWGVGGYTF.

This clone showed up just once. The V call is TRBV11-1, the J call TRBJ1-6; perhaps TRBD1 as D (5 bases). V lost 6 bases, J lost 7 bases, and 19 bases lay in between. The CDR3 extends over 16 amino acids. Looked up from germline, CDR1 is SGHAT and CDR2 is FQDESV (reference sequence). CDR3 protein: CASRFRSDSQNSPLHF. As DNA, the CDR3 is TGTGCCAGCAGATTTAGATCTGACAGCCAAAATTCACCCCTCCACTTT.

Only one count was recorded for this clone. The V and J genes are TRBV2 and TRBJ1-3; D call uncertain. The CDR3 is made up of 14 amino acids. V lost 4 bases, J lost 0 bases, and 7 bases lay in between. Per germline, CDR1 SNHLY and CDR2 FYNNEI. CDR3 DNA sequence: TGTGCCAGCAGTGTGGCTCTCTCTGGAAACACCATATATTTT. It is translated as CASSVALSGNTIYF.

The CDR3 DNA reads TGTGCCAGCAGCCATTCACTAGCGGGGGGGCCTAGCACAGATACGCAGTATTTT. Its translation: CASSHSLAGGPSTDTQYF. The V call is TRBV4-2, the J call TRBJ2-3, with 13 bases aligning to TRBD2. Germline CDR1 is LGHNA and CDR2 is YNFKEQ. Unmatched junction bases numbered 6, after V lost 3 bases and J lost 0 bases. The length of the CDR3 is 18 residues.

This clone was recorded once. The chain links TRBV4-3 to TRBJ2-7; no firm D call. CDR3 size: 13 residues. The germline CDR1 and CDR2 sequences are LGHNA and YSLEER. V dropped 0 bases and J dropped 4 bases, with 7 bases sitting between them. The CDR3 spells CASSQDMGYEQYF. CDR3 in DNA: TGCGCCAGCAGCCAAGATATGGGGTACGAGCAGTACTTC.

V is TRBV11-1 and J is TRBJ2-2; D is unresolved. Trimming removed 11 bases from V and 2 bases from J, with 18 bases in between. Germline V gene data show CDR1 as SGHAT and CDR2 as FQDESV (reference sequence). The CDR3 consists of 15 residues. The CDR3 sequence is CAVRGRVQNTGELFF. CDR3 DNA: TGTGCCGTACGAGGAAGGGTCCAAAACACCGGGGAGCTGTTTTTT.

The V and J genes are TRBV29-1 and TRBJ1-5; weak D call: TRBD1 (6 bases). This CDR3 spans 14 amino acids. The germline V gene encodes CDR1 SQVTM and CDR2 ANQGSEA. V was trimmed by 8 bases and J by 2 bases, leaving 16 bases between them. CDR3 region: CSTKTGFGNQPQHF. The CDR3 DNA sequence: TGCAGCACCAAAACAGGGTTCGGCAATCAGCCCCAGCATTTT.

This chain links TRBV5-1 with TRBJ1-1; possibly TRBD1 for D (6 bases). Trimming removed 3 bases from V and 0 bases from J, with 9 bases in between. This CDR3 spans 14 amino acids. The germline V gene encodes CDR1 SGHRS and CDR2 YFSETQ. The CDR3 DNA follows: TGCGCCAGCAGCTGGACAGCACTGAACACTGAAGCTTTCTTT. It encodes CASSWTALNTEAFF. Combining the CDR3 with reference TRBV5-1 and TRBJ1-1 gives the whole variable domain KAGVTQTPRYLIKTRGQQVTLSCSPISGHRSVSWYQQTPGQGLQFLFEYFSETQRNKGNFPGRFSGRQFSNSRSEMNVSTLELGDSALYLCASSWTALNTEAFFGQGTRLTVV.

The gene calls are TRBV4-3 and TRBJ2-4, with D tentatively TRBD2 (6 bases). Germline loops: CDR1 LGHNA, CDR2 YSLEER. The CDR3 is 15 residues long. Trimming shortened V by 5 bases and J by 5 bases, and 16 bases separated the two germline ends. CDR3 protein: CASSTHGGAENIQYF. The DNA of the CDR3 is TGCGCCAGCAGCACTCACGGAGGGGCCGAAAACATTCAGTACTTC.

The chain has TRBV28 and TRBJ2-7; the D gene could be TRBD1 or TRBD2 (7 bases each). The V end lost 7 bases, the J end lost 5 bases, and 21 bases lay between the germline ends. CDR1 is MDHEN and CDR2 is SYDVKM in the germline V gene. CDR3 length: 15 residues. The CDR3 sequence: CASTQGGAPLDEQYF. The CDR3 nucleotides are TGTGCCAGCACTCAGGGGGGGGCCCCATTGGACGAGCAGTACTTC.

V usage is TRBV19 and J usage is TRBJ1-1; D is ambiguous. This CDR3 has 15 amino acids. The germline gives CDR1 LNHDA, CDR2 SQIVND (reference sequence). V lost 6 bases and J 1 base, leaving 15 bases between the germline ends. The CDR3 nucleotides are TGTGCCAGTAGGCCTACGGGAGGTTGGAACACTGAAGCTTTCTTT. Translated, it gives CASRPTGGWNTEAFF.

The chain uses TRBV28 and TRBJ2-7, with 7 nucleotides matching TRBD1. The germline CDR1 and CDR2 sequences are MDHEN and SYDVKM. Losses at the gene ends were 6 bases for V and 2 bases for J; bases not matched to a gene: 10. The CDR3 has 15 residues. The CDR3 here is CASRKTGPSPYEQYF. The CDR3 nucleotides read TGTGCCAGCAGAAAGACAGGGCCGAGTCCCTACGAGCAGTACTTC.

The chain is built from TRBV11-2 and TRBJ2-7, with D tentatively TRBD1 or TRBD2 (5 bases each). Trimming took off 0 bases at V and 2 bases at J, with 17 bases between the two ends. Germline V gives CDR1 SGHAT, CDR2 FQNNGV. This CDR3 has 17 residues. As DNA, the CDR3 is TGTGCCAGCAGCTTAGATCACCGGGGACCAAGGGCCTACGAGCAGTACTTC. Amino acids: CASSLDHRGPRAYEQYF.

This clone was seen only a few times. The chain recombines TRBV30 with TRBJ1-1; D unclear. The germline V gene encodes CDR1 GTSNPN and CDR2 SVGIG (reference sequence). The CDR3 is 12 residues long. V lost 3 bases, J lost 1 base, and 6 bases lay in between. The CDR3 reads CAWRVGNTEAFF. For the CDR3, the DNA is TGTGCCTGGAGAGTGGGGAACACTGAAGCTTTCTTT.

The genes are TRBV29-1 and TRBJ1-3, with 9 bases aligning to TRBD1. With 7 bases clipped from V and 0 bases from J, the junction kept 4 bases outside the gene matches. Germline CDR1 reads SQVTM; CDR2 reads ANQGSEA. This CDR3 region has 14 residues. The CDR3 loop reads CSAWTGVSGNTIYF. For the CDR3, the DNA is TGCAGCGCATGGACAGGGGTCTCTGGAAACACCATATATTTT.

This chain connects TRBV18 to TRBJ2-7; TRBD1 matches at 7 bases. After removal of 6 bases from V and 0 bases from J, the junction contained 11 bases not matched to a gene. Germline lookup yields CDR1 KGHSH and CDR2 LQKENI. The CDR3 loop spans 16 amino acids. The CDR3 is CASSPTPGQLSYEQYF. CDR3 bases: TGTGCCAGCTCTCCCACACCGGGACAGCTCTCCTACGAGCAGTACTTC.

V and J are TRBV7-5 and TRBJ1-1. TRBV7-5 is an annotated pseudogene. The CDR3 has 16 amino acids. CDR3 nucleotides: TGTGTCAGAAGCTTAGAAGCTTACATTAGAAACACTGAAGCTTTCTTT. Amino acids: CVRSLEAYIRNTEAFF.

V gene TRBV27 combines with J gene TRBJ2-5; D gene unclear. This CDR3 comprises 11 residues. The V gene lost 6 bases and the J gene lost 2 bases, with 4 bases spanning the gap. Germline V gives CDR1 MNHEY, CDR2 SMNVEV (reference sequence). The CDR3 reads CASSKQETQYF. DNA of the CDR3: TGTGCCAGCAGCAAACAAGAGACCCAGTACTTC.

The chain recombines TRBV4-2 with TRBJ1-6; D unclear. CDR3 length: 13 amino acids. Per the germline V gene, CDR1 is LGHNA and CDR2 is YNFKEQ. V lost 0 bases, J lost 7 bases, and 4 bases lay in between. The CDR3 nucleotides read TGTGCCAGCAGCCAAGATAGGAATTCACCCCTCCACTTT. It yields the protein CASSQDRNSPLHF.

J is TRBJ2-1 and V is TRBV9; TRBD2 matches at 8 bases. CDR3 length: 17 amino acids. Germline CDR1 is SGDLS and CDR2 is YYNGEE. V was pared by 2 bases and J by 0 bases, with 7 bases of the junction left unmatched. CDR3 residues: CASSVGISGTSYNEQFF. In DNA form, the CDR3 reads TGTGCCAGCAGCGTTGGTATTAGCGGGACCTCCTACAATGAGCAGTTCTTC.

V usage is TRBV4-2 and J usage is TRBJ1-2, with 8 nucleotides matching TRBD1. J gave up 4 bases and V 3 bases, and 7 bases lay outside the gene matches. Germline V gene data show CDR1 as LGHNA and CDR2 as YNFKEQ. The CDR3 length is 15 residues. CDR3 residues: CASSQATDRAYGYTF. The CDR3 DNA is TGTGCCAGCAGCCAGGCCACGGACAGGGCCTATGGCTACACCTTC.

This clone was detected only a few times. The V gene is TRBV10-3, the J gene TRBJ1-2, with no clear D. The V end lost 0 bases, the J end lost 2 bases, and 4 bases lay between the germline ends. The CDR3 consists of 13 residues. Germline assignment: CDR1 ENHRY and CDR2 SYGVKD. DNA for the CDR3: TGTGCCATCAGTGAGTCGGGAAACTATGGCTACACCTTC. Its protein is CAISESGNYGYTF.

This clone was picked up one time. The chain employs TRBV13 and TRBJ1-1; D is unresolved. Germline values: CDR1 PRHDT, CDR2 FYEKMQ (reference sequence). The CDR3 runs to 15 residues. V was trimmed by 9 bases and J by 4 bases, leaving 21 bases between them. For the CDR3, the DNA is TGTGCCAGTCTCTCAACCGGGTTGTCGGGCACTGAAGCTTTCTTT. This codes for CASLSTGLSGTEAFF.

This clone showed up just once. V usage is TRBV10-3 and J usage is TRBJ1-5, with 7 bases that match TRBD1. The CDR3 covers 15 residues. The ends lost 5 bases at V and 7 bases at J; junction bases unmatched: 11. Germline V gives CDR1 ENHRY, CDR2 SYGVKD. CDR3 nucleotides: TGTGCCATCAGTCCCTCCTCGACAGGGAACCAGCCCCAGCATTTT. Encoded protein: CAISPSSTGNQPQHF.

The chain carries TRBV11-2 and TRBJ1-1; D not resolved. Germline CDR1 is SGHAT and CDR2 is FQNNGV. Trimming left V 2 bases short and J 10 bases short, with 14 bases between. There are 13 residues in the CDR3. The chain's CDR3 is CASSLLAGGVAFF. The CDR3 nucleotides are TGTGCCAGCAGCTTATTAGCGGGAGGCGTAGCTTTCTTT.

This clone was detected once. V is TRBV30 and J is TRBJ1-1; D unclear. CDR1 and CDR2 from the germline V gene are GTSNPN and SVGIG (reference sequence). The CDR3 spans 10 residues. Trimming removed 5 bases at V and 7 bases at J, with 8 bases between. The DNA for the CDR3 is TGTGCCTGGGGAGAGAATGAAGCTTTCTTT. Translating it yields CAWGENEAFF.

DNA of the CDR3: TGTGCCAGTAGTATCCAGGGGGCCTCGAGCTACGAGCAGTACTTC. Its translation: CASSIQGASSYEQYF. The chain recombines TRBV19 with TRBJ2-7; 8 bases line up with TRBD1. CDR3 size: 15 residues. Germline CDR1 reads LNHDA; CDR2 reads SQIVND (reference sequence). The J segment lost 3 bases and the V segment lost 3 bases, leaving 7 bases of the junction unmatched.

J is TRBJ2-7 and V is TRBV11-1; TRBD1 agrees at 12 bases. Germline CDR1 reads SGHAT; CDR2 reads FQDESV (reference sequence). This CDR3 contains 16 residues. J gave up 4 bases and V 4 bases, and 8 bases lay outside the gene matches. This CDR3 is CASSSGQGAFPYEQYF. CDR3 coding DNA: TGTGCCAGCAGCTCGGGACAGGGGGCCTTCCCGTACGAGCAGTACTTC.